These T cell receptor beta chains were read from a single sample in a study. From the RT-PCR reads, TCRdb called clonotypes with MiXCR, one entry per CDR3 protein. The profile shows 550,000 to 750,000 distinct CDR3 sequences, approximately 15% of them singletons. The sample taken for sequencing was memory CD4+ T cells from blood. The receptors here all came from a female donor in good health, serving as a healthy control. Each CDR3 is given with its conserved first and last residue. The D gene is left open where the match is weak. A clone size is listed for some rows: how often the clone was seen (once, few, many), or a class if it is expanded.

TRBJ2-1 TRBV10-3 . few CATWDGKYNEQFF TGTGCCACCTGGGACGGGAAATACAATGAGCAGTTCTTC
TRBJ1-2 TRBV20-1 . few CSATWGGAAYGYTF TGCAGTGCTACCTGGGGGGGGGCGGCCTATGGCTACACCTTC
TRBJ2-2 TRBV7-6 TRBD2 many CASRSTSGRNTGELFF TGTGCCAGCAGGTCGACTAGCGGGAGGAACACCGGGGAGCTGTTTTTT
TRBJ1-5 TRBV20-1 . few CSARRLSRNQPQHF TGCAGTGCTAGAAGGTTGTCCCGCAATCAGCCCCAGCATTTT
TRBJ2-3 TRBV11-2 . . CASSLPPGAFRTTDTQYF TGTGCCAGCAGCTTACCGCCGGGGGCCTTTAGGACCACAGATACGCAGTATTTT
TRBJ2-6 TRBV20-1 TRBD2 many CSAPKGGGLGANVLTF TGCAGTGCCCCGAAGGGCGGGGGGCTTGGGGCCAACGTCCTGACTTTC
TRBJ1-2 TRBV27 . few CASSPRYGYTF TGTGCCAGCAGCCCTCGCTATGGCTACACCTTC
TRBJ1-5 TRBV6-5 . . CASTGAHGQPQHF TGTGCCAGCACAGGGGCGCACGGTCAGCCCCAGCATTTT
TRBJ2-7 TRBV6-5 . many CASSYDSSPTYEQYF TGTGCCAGCAGTTACGACAGTTCGCCAACCTACGAGCAGTACTTC
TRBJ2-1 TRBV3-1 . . CASSQSHLPVEQFF TGTGCCAGCAGCCAAAGCCACCTACCTGTTGAGCAGTTCTTC
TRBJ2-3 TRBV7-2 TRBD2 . CASSRPLAGPNTDTQYF TGTGCCAGCAGCCGCCCCCTAGCGGGGCCCAACACAGATACGCAGTATTTT
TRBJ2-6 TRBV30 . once CASEWSNYPLSGANVLTF TGTGCCTCGGAGTGGTCGAATTACCCACTCTCTGGGGCCAACGTCCTGACTTTC
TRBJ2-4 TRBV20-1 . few CSARDNENIQYF TGCAGTGCTAGAGATAACGAAAACATTCAGTACTTC
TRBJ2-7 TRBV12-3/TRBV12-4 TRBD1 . CAGRDRVVCEQYF TGTGCCGGCCGGGACAGGGTGGTCTGCGAGCAGTACTTC
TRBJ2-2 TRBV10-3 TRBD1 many CAISPTGTTGELFF TGTGCCATCAGCCCGACAGGGACCACCGGGGAGCTGTTTTTT
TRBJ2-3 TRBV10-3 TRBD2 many CATLGGATDTQYF TGTGCCACCCTCGGGGGGGCCACAGATACGCAGTATTTT
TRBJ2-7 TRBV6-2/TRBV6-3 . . CASRTLDKNYEQYF TGTGCCAGCAGAACCCTGGACAAAAACTACGAGCAGTACTTC
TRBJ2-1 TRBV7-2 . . CASSLVSSASNEQFF TGTGCCAGCAGCTTAGTTAGTTCAGCCTCAAATGAGCAGTTCTTC
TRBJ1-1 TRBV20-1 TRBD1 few CSASDSGGTEAFF TGCAGTGCTAGTGATTCAGGGGGCACTGAAGCTTTCTTT
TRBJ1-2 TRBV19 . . CASSIVGSAQDGYTF TGTGCCAGTAGTATAGTAGGTTCGGCTCAGGATGGCTACACCTTC
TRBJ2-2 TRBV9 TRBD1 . CASNRDRPTGELFF TGTGCCAGCAACAGGGACAGACCCACCGGGGAGCTGTTTTTT
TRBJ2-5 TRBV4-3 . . CASSQDLSGRQLF TGCGCCAGCAGCCAAGATCTGAGCGGACGACAACTCTTC
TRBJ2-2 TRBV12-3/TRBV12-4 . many CASRMGGGGELFF TGTGCCAGCAGAATGGGGGGAGGCGGGGAGCTGTTTTTT
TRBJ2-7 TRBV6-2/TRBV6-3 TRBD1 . CASSTDRVRHEQYF TGTGCCAGCAGTACGGACAGGGTGAGGCACGAGCAGTACTTC
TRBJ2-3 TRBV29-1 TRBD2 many CSVEGTGGVTDTQYF TGCAGCGTTGAAGGAACGGGAGGGGTAACAGATACGCAGTATTTT
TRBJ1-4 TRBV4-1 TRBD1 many CASSQGTGPEKLFF TGCGCCAGCAGCCAGGGGACAGGGCCTGAAAAACTGTTTTTT
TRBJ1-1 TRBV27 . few CASSDTGNTEAFF TGTGCCAGCAGTGATACAGGGAACACTGAAGCTTTCTTT
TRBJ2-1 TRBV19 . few CASSKRESEQFF TGTGCCAGTAGTAAACGGGAGAGTGAGCAGTTCTTC
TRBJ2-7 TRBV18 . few CASSPPAGLKEQYF TGTGCCAGCTCACCACCAGCGGGCCTTAAAGAGCAGTACTTC
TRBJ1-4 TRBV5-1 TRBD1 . CASSPGTGGSNEKLFF TGCGCCAGCAGCCCTGGGACAGGGGGCTCTAATGAAAAACTGTTTTTT
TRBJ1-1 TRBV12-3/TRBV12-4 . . CASSRLRSDSEAFF TGTGCCAGCAGTCGCTTACGATCGGACTCTGAAGCTTTCTTT
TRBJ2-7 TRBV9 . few CASSVTAGYSYEQYF TGTGCCAGCAGCGTAACGGCGGGTTATTCCTACGAGCAGTACTTC
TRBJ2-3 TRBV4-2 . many CASSQASPIITDTQYF TGTGCCAGCAGCCAAGCATCCCCGATAATCACAGATACGCAGTATTTT
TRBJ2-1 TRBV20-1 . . CSAQRDQRPGNEQFF TGCAGTGCCCAACGGGACCAACGACCGGGCAATGAGCAGTTCTTC
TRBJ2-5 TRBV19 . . CASSIRQATQETQYF TGTGCCAGTAGTATTCGCCAGGCGACCCAAGAGACCCAGTACTTC
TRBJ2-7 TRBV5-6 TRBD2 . CASSLRLAGGFYEQYF TGTGCCAGCAGCTTGCGCCTAGCGGGGGGTTTCTACGAGCAGTACTTC
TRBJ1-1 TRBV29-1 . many CSVVGNLGDTEAFF TGCAGCGTTGTGGGTAATTTGGGAGACACTGAAGCTTTCTTT
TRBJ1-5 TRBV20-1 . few CSARGVLNQPQHF TGCAGTGCTAGAGGGGTTCTGAATCAGCCCCAGCATTTT
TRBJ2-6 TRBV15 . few CATSGDGGANVLTF TGTGCCACCAGCGGGGACGGCGGGGCCAACGTCCTGACTTTC
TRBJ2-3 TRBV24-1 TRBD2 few CATSDQSGRARTDTQYF TGTGCCACCAGTGACCAAAGCGGGAGGGCCAGAACAGATACGCAGTATTTT
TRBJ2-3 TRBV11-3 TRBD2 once CASSLTLLAGGSDTQYF TGTGCCAGCAGCTTAACCTTACTAGCGGGAGGGTCAGATACGCAGTATTTT
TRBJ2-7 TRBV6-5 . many CASTPGSGYEQYF TGTGCCAGCACTCCTGGCAGCGGCTACGAGCAGTACTTC
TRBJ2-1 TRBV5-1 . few CASSGQLRISNEQFF TGCGCCAGCAGCGGCCAACTCAGGATTAGCAATGAGCAGTTCTTC
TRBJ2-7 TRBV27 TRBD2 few CASSFSGRGSNYEQYF TGTGCCAGCAGTTTCAGTGGGAGGGGATCCAACTACGAGCAGTACTTC
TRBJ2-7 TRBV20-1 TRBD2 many CSAREASGRGEQYF TGCAGTGCTAGAGAGGCTAGCGGGAGGGGGGAGCAGTACTTC